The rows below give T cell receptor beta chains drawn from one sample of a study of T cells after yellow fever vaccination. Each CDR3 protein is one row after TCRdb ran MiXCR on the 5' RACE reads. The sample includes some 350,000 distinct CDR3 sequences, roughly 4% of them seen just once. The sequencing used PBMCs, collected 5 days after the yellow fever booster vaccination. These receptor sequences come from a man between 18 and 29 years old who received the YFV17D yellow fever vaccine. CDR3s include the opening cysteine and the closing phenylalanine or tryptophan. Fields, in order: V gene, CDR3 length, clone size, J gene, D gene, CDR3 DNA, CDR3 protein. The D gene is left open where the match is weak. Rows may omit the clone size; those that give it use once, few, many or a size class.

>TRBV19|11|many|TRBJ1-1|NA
TGTGCCAGTAACGGGTACACTGAAGCTTTCTTT
CASNGYTEAFF
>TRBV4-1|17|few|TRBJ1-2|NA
TGCGCCAGCAGCCAGTATCCACAGGGTATCGGGGACTATGGCTACACCTTC
CASSQYPQGIGDYGYTF
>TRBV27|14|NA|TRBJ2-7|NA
TGTGCCAGCAGCCTGGGGACATTCTCCTACGAGCAGTACTTC
CASSLGTFSYEQYF
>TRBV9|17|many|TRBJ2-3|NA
TGTGCCAGCAGCGTAGGCGAGGTGGTTTTGAACACAGATACGCAGTATTTT
CASSVGEVVLNTDTQYF
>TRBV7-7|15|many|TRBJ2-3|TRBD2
TGTGCTAGCAGCTACGCAGCGGGGGGCACAGATACGCAGTATTTT
CASSYAAGGTDTQYF
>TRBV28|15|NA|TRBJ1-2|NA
TGTGCCAGCAGTTCCCTTGGGGGAGGTTACTATGGCTACACCTTC
CASSSLGGGYYGYTF
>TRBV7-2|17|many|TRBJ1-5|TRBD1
TGTGCCAGCAGCTTAGGGATAGACAGGGGGGGCAATCAGCCCCAGCATTTT
CASSLGIDRGGNQPQHF
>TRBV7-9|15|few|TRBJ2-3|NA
TGTGCCAGCAGCTTAGTCCCAGGGAAGTCGGATACGCAGTATTTT
CASSLVPGKSDTQYF
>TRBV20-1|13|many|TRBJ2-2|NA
TGCAGTGCTCTGGGGCAGAACACCGGGGAGCTGTTTTTT
CSALGQNTGELFF
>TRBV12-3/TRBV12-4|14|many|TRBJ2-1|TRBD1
TGTGCCAGCAACCCCGCCGGACAGGGCAATGAGCAGTTCTTC
CASNPAGQGNEQFF
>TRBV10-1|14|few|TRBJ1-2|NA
TGCGCCAGCTTTACCAGGGTTTTTAACTATGGCTACACCTTC
CASFTRVFNYGYTF
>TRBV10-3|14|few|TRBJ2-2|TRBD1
TGTGCCATCACCGGACAGGGGGCCACCGGGGAGCTGTTTTTT
CAITGQGATGELFF
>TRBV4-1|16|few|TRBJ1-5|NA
TGCGCCAGCAGCCAGGGTCCCAGCAGAGGAGATCAGCCCCAGCATTTT
CASSQGPSRGDQPQHF
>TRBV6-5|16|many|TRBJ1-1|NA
TGTGCCAGCAGTTACGACCGACAGGTCCCAAACACTGAAGCTTTCTTT
CASSYDRQVPNTEAFF
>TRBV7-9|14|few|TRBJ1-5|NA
TGTGCCAGCAGCATCGGGACAATGAATCAGCCCCAGCATTTT
CASSIGTMNQPQHF
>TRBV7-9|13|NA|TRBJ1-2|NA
TGTGCCAGCAGCGCGACAGTGACCTATGGCTACACCTTC
CASSATVTYGYTF
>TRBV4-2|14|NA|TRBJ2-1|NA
TGTGCCAGCAGCCAAGAAACAGACTACAATGAGCAGTTCTTC
CASSQETDYNEQFF
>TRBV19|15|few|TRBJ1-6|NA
TGTGCCAGTAGTATAGGACGGCCGACTGGTTCACCCCTCCACTTT
CASSIGRPTGSPLHF
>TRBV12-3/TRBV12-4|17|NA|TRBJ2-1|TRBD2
TGTGCCAGCAGTTTATGGACTAGCGGGGGAACCTACAATGAGCAGTTCTTC
CASSLWTSGGTYNEQFF
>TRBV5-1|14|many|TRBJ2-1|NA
TGCGCCAGCACCTTGGCCCCAGGGGCCACTGAGCAGTTCTTC
CASTLAPGATEQFF
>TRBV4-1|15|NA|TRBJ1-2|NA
TGCGCCAGCAGCCCAGACGGGGCTTTGGACTATGGCTACACCTTC
CASSPDGALDYGYTF
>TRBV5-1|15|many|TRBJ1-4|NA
TGCGCCAGCAGCTTGGGGGGACGCGAGGGTCAAAAACTGTTTTTT
CASSLGGREGQKLFF
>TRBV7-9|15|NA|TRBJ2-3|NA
TGTGCCAGCAGCTTAGTCCAGGGAAAGGCAGATACGCAGTATTTT
CASSLVQGKADTQYF
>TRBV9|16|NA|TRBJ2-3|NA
TGTGCCAGCAGCGTAGCTCAGGCGGCTAGCACAGATACGCAGTATTTT
CASSVAQAASTDTQYF
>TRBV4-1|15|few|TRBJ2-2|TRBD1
TGCGCCAGCAGCTTGACAGGGGGAGGCACCGGGGAGCTGTTTTTT
CASSLTGGGTGELFF
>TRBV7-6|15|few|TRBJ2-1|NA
TGTGCCAGCAGCTTTGTGTGGGGGGACCGGTATGAGCAGTTCTTC
CASSFVWGDRYEQFF
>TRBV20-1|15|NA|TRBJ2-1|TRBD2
TGCAGTGCTCACCCACTAGCGAGTGAACCCAATGAGCAGTTCTTC
CSAHPLASEPNEQFF
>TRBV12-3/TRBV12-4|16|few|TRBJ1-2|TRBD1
TGTGCCAGCAGTTTGCCTCCGGGACAGGGAACGGATGGCTACACCTTC
CASSLPPGQGTDGYTF
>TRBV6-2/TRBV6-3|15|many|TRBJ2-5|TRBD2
TGTGCCAGCAGTCCCATAGGAGCGGGGGGAGAGACCCAGTACTTC
CASSPIGAGGETQYF
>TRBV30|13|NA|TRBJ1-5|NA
TGTGCCTGGAGTGGGGTGGACCGGGGGCCCCAGCATTTT
CAWSGVDRGPQHF
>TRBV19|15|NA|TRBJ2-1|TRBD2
TGTGCCAGTAGTATAGAGGCGGGGGGCGGCTATGAGCAGTTCTTC
CASSIEAGGGYEQFF
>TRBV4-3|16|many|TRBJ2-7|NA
TGCGCCAGCAGCCTCACTACAGGGCCCCACTCCTACGAGCAGTACTTC
CASSLTTGPHSYEQYF
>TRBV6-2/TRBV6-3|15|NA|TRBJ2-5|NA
TGTGCCAGCAGACGGGGGGCAGTAGGCCAAGAGACCCAGTACTTC
CASRRGAVGQETQYF
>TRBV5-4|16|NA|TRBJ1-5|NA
TGTGCCAGCAGCGGGGGCCCCGACACCGGCAATCAGCCCCAGCATTTT
CASSGGPDTGNQPQHF
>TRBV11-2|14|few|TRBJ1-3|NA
TGTGCCAGCAGCTTACAGGGGCAAGGAAACACCATATATTTT
CASSLQGQGNTIYF
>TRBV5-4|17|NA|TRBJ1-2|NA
TGTGCCAGCAGCTCTATGGCCGGGGGCGGGACATTCTATGGCTACACCTTC
CASSSMAGGGTFYGYTF
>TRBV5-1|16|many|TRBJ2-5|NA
TGCGCCAGCAGCTTGGGTGGCGGGGTTACTTCAGAGACCCAGTACTTC
CASSLGGGVTSETQYF
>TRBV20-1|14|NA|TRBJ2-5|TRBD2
TGCAGTGCTAGGTGGCGGGGGGAACAAGAGACCCAGTACTTC
CSARWRGEQETQYF
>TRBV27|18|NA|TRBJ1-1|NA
TGTGCCAGCTCCCCAGAGTCCGGGGGGCAAGTCCTGAACACTGAAGCTTTCTTT
CASSPESGGQVLNTEAFF
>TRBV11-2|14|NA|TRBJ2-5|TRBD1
TGTGCCAGCACCGGGACAGGGGAGACAGAGACCCAGTACTTC
CASTGTGETETQYF
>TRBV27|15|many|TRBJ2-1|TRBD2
TGTGCCAGCAGTTTGAGCGGGGGAAAGGTTAGTGAGCAGTTCTTC
CASSLSGGKVSEQFF
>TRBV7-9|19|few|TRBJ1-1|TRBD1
TGTGCCAGCAGCTTAGACCGGGACAGGGACACGCCTTTATCCGCTGAAGCTTTCTTT
CASSLDRDRDTPLSAEAFF
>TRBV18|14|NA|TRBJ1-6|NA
TGTGCCAGCTCACCAGGGTCGCACAATTCACCCCTCCACTTT
CASSPGSHNSPLHF
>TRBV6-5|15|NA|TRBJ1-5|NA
TGTGCCAGCAGTTACTCATACAGTAGCAATCAGCCCCAGCATTTT
CASSYSYSSNQPQHF
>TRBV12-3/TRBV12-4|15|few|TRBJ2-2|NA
TGTGCCAGCAGCCCCAAAGGGACGTGGGCCGGGGAGCTGTTTTTT
CASSPKGTWAGELFF
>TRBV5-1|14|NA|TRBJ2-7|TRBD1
TGCGCCAGCAGCCAACGACAGGGGGCCTACGAGCAGTACTTC
CASSQRQGAYEQYF
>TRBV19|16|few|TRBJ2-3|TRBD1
TGTGCCAGTAGTATATGGCAGGGGGCCAACACAGATACGCAGTATTTT
CASSIWQGANTDTQYF
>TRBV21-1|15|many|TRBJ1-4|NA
TGTGCCAGCAGCAAAGAGATCGGGACTGATGAAAAACTGTTTTTT
CASSKEIGTDEKLFF
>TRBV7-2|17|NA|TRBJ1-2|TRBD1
TGTGCCAGCAGCTTATCTCAATTGGACAGGGAAGTCTATGGCTACACCTTC
CASSLSQLDREVYGYTF
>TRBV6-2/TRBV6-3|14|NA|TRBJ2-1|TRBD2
TGTGCCAGCAGACAGCGGGGGGTAGACAATGAGCAGTTCTTC
CASRQRGVDNEQFF
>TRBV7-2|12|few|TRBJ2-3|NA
TGTGCCAGCAGTTACAGGGACGATACGCAGTATTTT
CASSYRDDTQYF